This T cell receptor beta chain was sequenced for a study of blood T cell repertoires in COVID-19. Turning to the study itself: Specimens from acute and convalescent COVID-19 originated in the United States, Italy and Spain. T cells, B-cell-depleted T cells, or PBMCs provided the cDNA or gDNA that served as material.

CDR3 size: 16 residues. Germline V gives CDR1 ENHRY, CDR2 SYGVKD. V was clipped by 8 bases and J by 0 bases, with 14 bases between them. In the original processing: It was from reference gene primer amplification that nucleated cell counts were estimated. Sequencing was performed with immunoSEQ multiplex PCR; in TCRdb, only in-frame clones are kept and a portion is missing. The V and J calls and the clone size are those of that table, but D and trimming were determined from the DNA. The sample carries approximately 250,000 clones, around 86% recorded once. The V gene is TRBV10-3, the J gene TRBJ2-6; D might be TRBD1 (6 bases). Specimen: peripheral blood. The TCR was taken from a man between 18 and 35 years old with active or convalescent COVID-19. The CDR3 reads CAIGGRAYSGANVLTF. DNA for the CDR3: TGTGCCATCGGGGGCAGGGCCTACTCTGGGGCCAACGTCCTGACTTTC.